What follows are 31 T cell receptor beta chains derived from one specimen sequenced in a study of blood T cells in healthy people across ages. Through a sample-barcoded 5' primer and a J-beta primer mix, a second PCR was run for roughly 6 to 11 cycles. One entry per CDR3 protein, called by TCRdb with MiXCR from the 5' RACE reads. The sample lists 600,000 to 1,000,000 distinct CDR3 sequences; roughly 60% were seen once. The sequenced sample was blood. These receptors were obtained from a man aged 25 to 45 in good health.

The CDR3 sequence: CASSHQAGGEGAYNEQFF. CDR3 DNA sequence: TGTGCCAGCAGCCATCAAGCGGGAGGCGAGGGCGCCTACAATGAGCAGTTCTTC. The chain carries TRBV4-2 and TRBJ2-1; 9 positions match TRBD2. Germline trimming cut 3 bases from V and 2 bases from J; bases unmatched to any gene: 11. Germline CDR1 LGHNA, CDR2 YNFKEQ. The length of the CDR3 is 18 residues.

V and J are TRBV20-1 and TRBJ2-3; D may be TRBD1 (6 bases). V was clipped by 6 bases and J by 10 bases, with 14 bases between them. CDR3 size: 11 residues. The germline V gene has CDR1 DFQATT and CDR2 SNEGSKA (reference sequence). For the CDR3, the DNA is TGCAGTGCGCCAGGGGTGGACGCGCAGTATTTT. Translated: CSAPGVDAQYF.

This clonotype came up once. The rearrangement joins TRBV20-1 to TRBJ2-1, with 7 bases fitting TRBD2. V shed 4 bases, J shed 5 bases, and the junction held 11 bases outside the gene matches. Germline loops: CDR1 DFQATT, CDR2 SNEGSKA (reference sequence). The CDR3 is made up of 15 amino acids. The CDR3 DNA reads TGCAGTGCTACCCCCGGGGGGTTACTGGACAATGAGCAGTTCTTC. Its translation: CSATPGGLLDNEQFF.

The chain recombines TRBV7-9 with TRBJ2-1, with TRBD2 matching over 7 bases. The V and J ends lost 3 bases and 9 bases, in that order; junction bases with no gene match: 2. Germline CDR1 reads SEHNR; CDR2 reads FQNEAQ (reference sequence). This CDR3 region has 12 residues. Here the CDR3 reads CASSLTSFEQFF. For the CDR3, the DNA is TGTGCCAGCAGCTTGACTAGCTTTGAGCAGTTCTTC.

The V and J genes are TRBV29-1 and TRBJ2-6; D uncertain. The length of the CDR3 is 14 residues. Trimming shortened V by 4 bases and J by 0 bases, and 7 bases separated the two germline ends. Germline CDR1 is SQVTM and CDR2 is ANQGSEA. The CDR3 DNA sequence: TGCAGCGTTGCGGCGATCTCTGGGGCCAACGTCCTGACTTTC. Translating gives CSVAAISGANVLTF.

This chain uses TRBV6-1 with TRBJ2-7; D might be TRBD1 (5 bases). Germline assignment: CDR1 MNHNS and CDR2 SASEGT. This CDR3 has 13 amino acids. V dropped 7 bases and J dropped 2 bases, with 12 bases sitting between them. CDR3 region: CASKDWTPYEQYF. The DNA for the CDR3 is TGTGCCAGCAAAGACTGGACACCCTACGAGCAGTACTTC.

This clonotype was counted between two and nine times. V and J are TRBV13 and TRBJ1-2; a weak D match, TRBD1 (5 bases). Germline V gene sequence: CDR1 PRHDT, CDR2 FYEKMQ (reference sequence). Between the trimmed V and J ends, which lost 5 bases and 2 bases, there was a span of 12 bases. The CDR3 is made up of 14 amino acids. DNA for the CDR3: TGTGCCAGCAGCGCCGGGACTGCCAACTATGGCTACACCTTC. Amino acid sequence: CASSAGTANYGYTF. The full variable domain, completed using reference TRBV13 and TRBJ1-2, is AAGVIQSPRHLIKEKRETATLKCYPIPRHDTVYWYQQGPGQDPQFLISFYEKMQSDKGSIPDRFSAQQFSDYHSELNMSSLELGDSALYFCASSAGTANYGYTFGSGTRLTVV.

The CDR3 DNA sequence: TGTGCCAGCAGCGAGTCTCAGGGTTGGAATACGCAGTATTTT. Translated, it gives CASSESQGWNTQYF. The chain employs TRBV7-6 and TRBJ2-3; TRBD1 is a possible D gene (5 bases). The CDR3 has 14 residues. Germline V gene data show CDR1 as SGHVS and CDR2 as FNYEAQ. The V end was cut by 5 bases, the J end by 7 bases, with 16 bases between.

The genes are TRBV6-5 and TRBJ2-5; maybe TRBD1 (6 bases). The CDR3 covers 14 residues. The germline V gene encodes CDR1 MNHEY and CDR2 SVGAGI. Between the trimmed V and J ends, which lost 6 bases and 2 bases, there was a span of 13 bases. The CDR3 nucleotides read TGTGCCAGCAGGCAAACAGGGATACAAGAGACCCAGTACTTC. Translating gives CASRQTGIQETQYF.

The genes are TRBV29-1 and TRBJ2-5, with D perhaps TRBD1 (5 bases). Deletions cut 4 bases from V and 2 bases from J, with 35 bases between. In germline, CDR1 is SQVTM, CDR2 ANQGSEA. The CDR3 is 21 residues long. The CDR3 nucleotides read TGCAGCGTTGGAATGGCAGGGTCGTCTGTATTGTCAAGAAAAAAACAAGAGACCCAGTACTTC. Residues: CSVGMAGSSVLSRKKQETQYF.

About this clonotype itself: A junction boundary mismatches the germline segment, possibly from a read error. This chain connects TRBV6-5 to TRBJ2-7; D is possibly TRBD1 (6 bases). Germline CDR1 MNHEY, CDR2 SVGAGI. The CDR3 runs 14 residues. CDR3 bases: TGTGCCGGCAGTCGACAGGTCACTTCCTACGAGCAGTACTTC. It encodes CAGSRQVTSYEQYF.

Remarks on this clonotype: At one end, the junction sequence differs from germline, possibly due to a read error. The rearrangement joins TRBV29-1 to TRBJ1-2; D possibly corresponds to TRBD1 (5 bases). Germline V gives CDR1 SQVTM, CDR2 ANQGSEA. The CDR3 covers 13 residues. DNA for the CDR3: TGCAGTGTTGAAGCAGGGACTAACTATGGCTACACCTTC. This codes for CSVEAGTNYGYTF.

The chain links TRBV15 to TRBJ2-1; the D gene is possibly TRBD2 (5 bases). This CDR3 has 15 residues. V was clipped by 3 bases and J by 2 bases, with 11 bases between them. Germline lookup yields CDR1 LNHNV and CDR2 YYDKDF (reference sequence). In nucleotides, the CDR3 is TGTGCCACCAGCAGGCTGACTACAGCCTACAATGAGCAGTTCTTC. It encodes CATSRLTTAYNEQFF.

This clonotype was found many times. The rearrangement links TRBV20-1 to TRBJ2-5; D might be TRBD2 (5 bases). V shed 3 bases and J shed 1 base, with 6 bases lying between them. The CDR3 has 12 amino acids. Germline CDR1 DFQATT, CDR2 SNEGSKA (reference sequence). The CDR3 protein is CSASRGQETQYF. Here the CDR3 DNA reads TGCAGTGCTAGCCGGGGCCAAGAGACCCAGTACTTC.

The chain has TRBV9 and TRBJ2-3; D possibly corresponds to TRBD2 (6 bases). Germline assignment: CDR1 SGDLS and CDR2 YYNGEE. The V end was cut by 0 bases, the J end by 6 bases, with 11 bases between. This CDR3 spans 14 amino acids. The CDR3 here is CASSVETSLDTQYF. The CDR3 DNA reads as TGTGCCAGCAGCGTAGAAACTAGCCTCGATACGCAGTATTTT.

The V and J genes are TRBV4-2 and TRBJ2-3, with 10 bases fitting TRBD2. J lost 5 bases, V lost 4 bases, and 9 bases had no gene match. The CDR3 extends over 16 amino acids. Germline-derived CDR1 and CDR2 are LGHNA and YNFKEQ. CDR3 residues: CASSPSSGSFEDTQYF. CDR3 nucleotide sequence: TGTGCCAGCAGCCCCTCTAGCGGGAGCTTTGAAGATACGCAGTATTTT.

This clonotype was counted at least ten times. V gene TRBV7-2 combines with J gene TRBJ2-7, with D perhaps TRBD2 (5 bases). Trimming stripped 6 bases from V and 1 base from J, with 10 bases between. Germline V CDR1 and CDR2: SGHTA, FQGNSA. There are 13 residues in the CDR3. As DNA, the CDR3 is TGTGCCAGCAGTGCTGGGAGATCCTACGAGCAGTACTTC. The encoded protein is CASSAGRSYEQYF.

The chain uses TRBV9 and TRBJ2-5, with D possibly matching TRBD2 (6 bases). Deletions cut 4 bases from V and 5 bases from J, with 21 bases between. The germline V gene has CDR1 SGDLS and CDR2 YYNGEE. The CDR3 length is 16 residues. The CDR3 DNA follows: TGTGCCAGCAGCACGGGAGCCAGTACAGGATTCGAGACCCAGTACTTC. Translating gives CASSTGASTGFETQYF. The full variable domain, in which reference TRBV9 and TRBJ2-5 provide the parts outside the CDR3, is DSGVTQTPKHLITATGQRVTLRCSPRSGDLSVYWYQQSLDQGLQFLIQYYNGEERAKGNILERFSAQQFPDLHSELNLSSLELGDSALYFCASSTGASTGFETQYFGPGTRLLVL.

The chain links TRBV6-2 or TRBV6-3 to TRBJ2-7; D is perhaps TRBD1 (7 bases). This CDR3 contains 15 residues. Germline assignment: CDR1 MNHEY and CDR2 SVGEGT. The V end was cut by 6 bases, the J end by 3 bases, with 18 bases between. The CDR3 DNA follows: TGTGCCAGCAGGCCCAGGGGGGCGGAGCACTACGAGCAGTACTTC. The encoded protein is CASRPRGAEHYEQYF.

This clonotype appeared many times. J is TRBJ2-5 and V is TRBV29-1; D is ambiguous. The CDR3 contains 13 residues. The V gene's germline CDR1 is SQVTM and CDR2 ANQGSEA. V lost 6 bases, J lost 1 base, and 12 bases lay in between. CDR3 bases: TGCAGCGTCGCCTGGGGTACCCAAGAGACCCAGTACTTC. This translates into CSVAWGTQETQYF.

The chain couples TRBV24-1 to TRBJ2-5; 10 bases match TRBD2. The CDR3 loop spans 14 amino acids. The germline V gene encodes CDR1 KGHDR and CDR2 SFDVKD. J was trimmed by 5 bases and V by 9 bases; bases with no gene match: 8. The CDR3 nucleotides read TGTGCCACCCGGCCTAGCGGGAGTTCTGAGACCCAGTACTTC. Translation: CATRPSGSSETQYF.

This clonotype was found many times. The chain uses TRBV20-1 and TRBJ2-5, with D maybe TRBD2 (6 bases). Trimming left V 1 base short and J 3 bases short, with 27 bases between. In germline, CDR1 is DFQATT, CDR2 SNEGSKA (reference sequence). The CDR3 length is 19 residues. CDR3 in amino acids: CSARVLSPWAGTLEETQYF. DNA of the CDR3: TGCAGTGCTAGAGTTCTCTCCCCTTGGGCGGGGACGCTGGAAGAGACCCAGTACTTC.

Only a few counts were recorded for this clonotype. The chain is built from TRBV12-3 or TRBV12-4 and TRBJ2-7; 10 bases are shared with TRBD2. The CDR3 runs 14 residues. The V and J ends lost 1 base and 5 bases, in that order; junction bases with no gene match: 2. The CDR3 sequence is CASSLVLAGHEQYF. CDR3 in DNA: TGTGCCAGCAGTTTAGTACTAGCGGGACACGAGCAGTACTTC.

The chain employs TRBV20-1 and TRBJ1-1; 9 bases agree with TRBD1. V shed 0 bases and J 5 bases; nucleotides not matched to a gene: 4. The CDR3 has 14 amino acids. Germline V gives CDR1 DFQATT, CDR2 SNEGSKA (reference sequence). CDR3 bases: TGCAGTGCTAGAGACCTGGGACAGGGAACTGAAGCTTTCTTT. Its translation: CSARDLGQGTEAFF.

CDR3 in amino acids: CASSLNQRGIGQYF. DNA of the CDR3: TGTGCCAGCAGCCTAAACCAACGAGGAATCGGACAGTACTTC. The chain couples TRBV5-6 to TRBJ2-5, with D unclear. CDR3 size: 14 residues. Deletions cut 4 bases from V and 11 bases from J, with 21 bases between. Germline V gene data show CDR1 as SGHDT and CDR2 as YYEEEE.

The chain has TRBV20-1 and TRBJ2-7, with D possibly being TRBD2 (5 bases). Trimming removed 2 bases at V and 5 bases at J, with 10 bases between. Per the germline V gene, CDR1 is DFQATT and CDR2 is SNEGSKA (reference sequence). The CDR3 runs to 12 residues. CDR3 residues: CSARPSSDEQYF. The DNA of the CDR3 is TGCAGTGCTAGACCTAGCTCGGACGAGCAGTACTTC.

The chain is built from TRBV6-2 or TRBV6-3 and TRBJ2-1, with D maybe TRBD1 (5 bases). Trimming removed 3 bases from V and 12 bases from J, with 21 bases in between. Germline lookup yields CDR1 MNHEY and CDR2 SVGEGT. The CDR3 is made up of 15 amino acids. This CDR3 reads CASSYFAEGAGRQFF. The CDR3 DNA reads TGTGCCAGCAGTTATTTCGCCGAAGGGGCAGGCAGGCAGTTCTTC.

The table lists this clonotype with many counts. The J gene is TRBJ2-7, the V gene TRBV2; no clear D gene. Per the germline V gene, CDR1 is SNHLY and CDR2 is FYNNEI. This CDR3 comprises 13 residues. Trimming took off 7 bases at V and 4 bases at J, with 14 bases between the two ends. CDR3 in DNA: TGTGCCAGCAAATCGGGTGTACGTTACGAGCAGTACTTC. Protein product: CASKSGVRYEQYF.

The genes are TRBV29-1 and TRBJ2-1; 11 positions agree with TRBD2. Trimming took 6 bases from V and 3 from J; bases not matched to a gene: 4. Germline V gene data show CDR1 as SQVTM and CDR2 as ANQGSEA. The CDR3 has 14 residues. The CDR3 is CSVSTSGDYNEQFF. For the CDR3, the DNA is TGCAGCGTCTCGACTAGCGGGGACTACAATGAGCAGTTCTTC.

This clonotype was recorded a few times. The chain recombines TRBV4-2 with TRBJ2-3; D call uncertain. Germline V CDR1 and CDR2: LGHNA, YNFKEQ. This CDR3 comprises 15 residues. Trimming removed 0 bases from V and 5 bases from J, with 12 bases in between. The CDR3 protein is CASSQDHGRKDTQYF. As DNA, the CDR3 is TGTGCCAGCAGCCAAGATCACGGTAGGAAAGATACGCAGTATTTT.

In regard to this clonotype: Compared with germline, one end of the junction differs, possibly owing to a read error. The rearrangement uses TRBV7-2 and TRBJ1-2; tentative D call: TRBD1 (5 bases). The germline V gene encodes CDR1 SGHTA and CDR2 FQGNSA. This CDR3 contains 14 residues. The chain's CDR3 is CASSIATEIYGYTF. Here the CDR3 DNA reads TGTGCCAGCAGCATAGCGACAGAAATTTATGGCTACACCTTC.